This T cell receptor beta chain was identified in a study of regulatory T cells in long-lasting Graves disease. The study's findings and limits: Reduced TCR diversity was observed in persistent Graves' patients versus newly diagnosed patients. Those with persistent disease had in common more public clonotypes (fewer than 3,000) than new patients (approximately 1,000).

Indicated time point: newly diagnosed GD, antithyroid drugs for less than 3 months. The TCR library used RNA extracted from PBMCs. This clonotype was observed many times. Its antigen is currently unknown. V lost 1 base and J lost 4, with 10 bases in between. Per germline, CDR1 SGHVS and CDR2 FQNEAQ. This CDR3 has 14 residues. Arm-PCR of CDR3 regions with iRepertoire HTBI primers generated TCR beta libraries. TCRdb independently ran MiXCR on the multiplex PCR reads; one entry per CDR3 protein. The repertoire holds some 600,000 distinct CDR3 sequences, with about 16% as singletons. These data are also associated with another study on T cells in Graves' hyperthyroidism and ophthalmopathy.

The chain carries TRBV7-8 and TRBJ1-2; no firm D call. The sample was peripheral blood mononuclear cells (PBMCs), taken at new diagnosis, from a patient treated with antithyroid drugs. The sequence was obtained from a man younger than 35 with Graves disease. The CDR3 region is CASSLDIRAYGYTF. DNA of the CDR3: TGTGCCAGCAGCTTAGACATTCGGGCCTATGGCTACACCTTC.